A selection of T cell receptor beta chains follows, all from one sample in a study of PD-L1 blockade in urothelial cancer. Sequenced by immunoSEQ multiplex PCR; TCRdb stores in-frame clones only, minus some. The table records approximately 15,000 clones, roughly nine tenths of them present only once. The material was PBMCs, obtained around atezolizumab (anti-PD-L1) treatment. These receptors all come from a man aged 45-65 years with urothelial cancer. The CDR3 runs from the conserved cysteine through the conserved F or W. D genes are given only for firm matches. Size tells how often a clone was seen (once, few, many) or the class of an expanded clone, and some rows leave it out.

D	length	V	size	J	CDR3	DNA
-	14	TRBV9	-	TRBJ2-3	CASTRQGHTDTQYF	TGTGCCAGCACCCGCCAGGGGCACACAGATACGCAGTATTTT
TRBD1	17	TRBV5-4	few	TRBJ2-7	CASSLSETGGIPYEQYF	TGTGCCAGCAGCTTGTCGGAGACAGGGGGTATTCCCTACGAGCAGTACTTC
-	13	TRBV7-6	-	TRBJ1-1	CASSLGEQGEAFF	TGTGCCAGCAGCTTAGGGGAACAGGGTGAAGCTTTCTTT
TRBD2	16	TRBV18	-	TRBJ2-1	CASSPLASGIYNEQFF	TGTGCCAGCTCACCACTAGCTAGCGGGATCTACAATGAGCAGTTCTTC
TRBD1	14	TRBV5-1	few	TRBJ2-2	CASRTGTNTGELFF	TGCGCCAGCAGGACAGGGACGAACACCGGGGAGCTGTTTTTT
TRBD1	10	TRBV5-5	-	TRBJ2-1	CASTGQEKFF	TGTGCCAGCACCGGACAGGAGAAGTTCTTC
-	12	TRBV5-1	few	TRBJ2-2	CASALPTGELFF	TGCGCCAGCGCACTGCCCACCGGGGAGCTGTTTTTT
-	15	TRBV18	-	TRBJ2-3	CASSPSPLETDTQYF	TGTGCCAGCTCACCATCGCCTTTGGAGACAGATACGCAGTATTTT
TRBD2	16	TRBV19	-	TRBJ2-1	CASSIASGRGKDEQFF	TGTGCCAGTAGTATAGCTAGCGGGAGGGGTAAGGATGAGCAGTTCTTC
-	13	TRBV27	once	TRBJ2-7	CASSSAVGNEQYF	TGTGCCAGCAGTTCGGCAGTCGGGAACGAGCAGTACTTC
TRBD2	17	TRBV5-1	-	TRBJ2-3	CASSPPGSGGRTDTQYF	TGCGCCAGCAGCCCCCCGGGGAGCGGGGGGCGCACAGATACGCAGTATTTT
-	15	TRBV9	-	TRBJ2-6	CASSVGSSGANVLTF	TGTGCCAGCAGCGTAGGCAGCTCTGGGGCCAACGTCCTGACTTTC
-	14	TRBV12-5	-	TRBJ1-2	CASGLVGQGQGYTF	TGTGCTAGTGGTTTGGTTGGGCAGGGACAAGGCTACACCTTC
-	15	TRBV9	-	TRBJ2-7	CASSVDLGQRGEQYF	TGTGCCAGCAGCGTAGATCTAGGACAACGAGGCGAGCAGTACTTC
TRBD1	14	TRBV6-5	-	TRBJ1-5	CASGDREHYQPQHF	TGTGCCAGCGGGGACAGGGAACACTATCAGCCCCAGCATTTT
TRBD2	16	TRBV9	-	TRBJ2-1	CASSGIAGSSYNEQFF	TGTGCCAGCAGCGGCATAGCGGGAAGCTCCTACAATGAGCAGTTCTTC
TRBD2	15	TRBV5-6	few	TRBJ2-1	CASSGGGAIYNEQFF	TGTGCCAGCAGCGGCGGGGGGGCTATTTACAATGAGCAGTTCTTC
-	16	TRBV7-9	few	TRBJ1-3	CASTDIGGESGNTIYF	TGTGCCAGCACCGACATCGGGGGGGAATCTGGAAACACCATATATTTT
-	14	TRBV14	-	TRBJ1-2	CASSHGGPNYGYTF	TGTGCCAGCAGCCACGGGGGTCCTAACTATGGCTACACCTTC
-	15	TRBV7-8	-	TRBJ2-7	CASSLVARVNYEQYF	TGTGCCAGCAGCTTAGTAGCCAGAGTTAACTACGAGCAGTACTTC
-	14	TRBV6-5	-	TRBJ2-4	CASSPGGIKNIQYF	TGTGCCAGCAGCCCCGGAGGGATCAAAAACATTCAGTACTTC
TRBD1	15	TRBV2	-	TRBJ1-2	CASSYEGQATYGYTF	TGTGCCAGCAGTTACGAGGGACAGGCGACCTATGGCTACACCTTC
-	18	TRBV12-2	-	TRBJ2-5	CASRFAPGEGLEQETQYF	TGTGCAAGTCGCTTCGCCCCGGGGGAGGGGCTTGAACAAGAGACCCAGTACTTC
TRBD1	15	TRBV11-2	-	TRBJ1-6	CASSPRTGDNSPLHF	TGTGCCAGCAGCCCCAGGACAGGGGATAATTCACCCCTCCACTTT
TRBD1	18	TRBV18	-	TRBJ1-4	CASSPVRDRTATNEKLFF	TGTGCCAGCTCACCCGTCCGGGACAGGACCGCAACTAATGAAAAACTGTTTTTT
-	13	TRBV30	-	TRBJ1-3	CACRTVGGNTIYF	TGTGCCTGTAGAACAGTAGGCGGAAACACCATATATTTT
TRBD1	14	TRBV29-1	-	TRBJ2-7	CSAGADRASYEQYF	TGCAGCGCTGGCGCGGACAGGGCCTCCTACGAGCAGTACTTC
-	16	TRBV5-1	-	TRBJ2-6	CASSFEVFSGANVLTF	TGCGCCAGCAGCTTTGAGGTTTTCTCTGGGGCCAACGTCCTGACTTTC
-	16	TRBV5-1	-	TRBJ2-2	CASSKEAGKGTGELFF	TGCGCCAGCAGTAAAGAGGCAGGGAAAGGTACCGGGGAGCTGTTTTTT
TRBD1	15	TRBV6-6	-	TRBJ1-5	CASRVQGASNQPQHF	TGTGCCAGCAGAGTACAGGGGGCGAGCAATCAGCCCCAGCATTTT
TRBD1	17	TRBV10-2	-	TRBJ1-6	CANPGQFLVRANSPLHF	TGCGCCAACCCGGGACAGTTTCTAGTTCGGGCTAATTCACCCCTCCACTTT
-	13	TRBV28	-	TRBJ1-2	CASRIRGFYGYTF	TGTGCCAGCAGGATAAGAGGGTTCTATGGCTACACCTTC
TRBD2	15	TRBV5-1	once	TRBJ2-7	CASSWGLAYSYEQYF	TGCGCCAGCAGCTGGGGACTAGCGTACTCCTACGAGCAGTACTTC
TRBD2	14	TRBV29-1	-	TRBJ2-3	CSVLAGGNVDTQYF	TGCAGCGTCCTAGCGGGAGGGAACGTAGATACGCAGTATTTT
TRBD1	13	TRBV29-1	-	TRBJ1-5	CSVKDRGNQPQHF	TGCAGCGTTAAGGACAGGGGCAATCAGCCCCAGCATTTT
TRBD1	15	TRBV7-9	-	TRBJ2-7	CASSRTGTGSYEQYF	TGTGCCAGCAGCAGAACCGGGACAGGGTCGTACGAGCAGTACTTC
-	16	TRBV19	-	TRBJ1-4	CASSPWTPATNEKLFF	TGTGCCAGTAGTCCCTGGACACCTGCAACTAATGAAAAACTGTTTTTT